The clone carrying this TCR beta chain was counted only a few times. The data were obtained in a study of blood T cells in healthy people across ages. It was with a sample-barcoded 5' primer and a J-beta primer mix that a second PCR of roughly 6 to 12 cycles was run. A tag from a template-switch adaptor with 12 random nucleotides marked each cDNA molecule. TCRdb re-called the 5' RACE reads through MiXCR, storing one row per CDR3 protein. The repertoire holds 700,000 or so distinct CDR3 sequences, with 22% as singletons. At least 6 micrograms of total RNA were extracted per sample. CDR1 MNHEY and CDR2 SVGAGI come from the germline V gene. V shed 0 bases and J shed 2 bases, with 9 bases lying between them. This CDR3 region has 15 residues.

The rearrangement uses TRBV6-5 and TRBJ2-3, with D uncertain. The sequencing input was blood. The sequence was obtained from an older man in good health. The CDR3 reads CASSYSINPTDTQYF. CDR3 nucleotides: TGTGCCAGCAGTTACTCGATTAACCCCACAGATACGCAGTATTTT.